The rows below give T cell receptor beta chains drawn from one sample of a study of T-cell memory formation after mild COVID-19. MiXCR was run by TCRdb on the 5' RACE reads, yielding one entry per CDR3 protein. Among around 340,000 distinct CDR3 sequences, 10% to 15% were seen once, and the ten largest hold roughly 23%. Sequencing was done on a sample of PBMCs or a T cell subset sorted from them (not recorded which). Source of these receptors: a young man who had mild COVID-19 (a few samples of this study predate the infection). Cell type and time point are not known. The CDR3 runs from the conserved cysteine through the conserved F or W. D genes are given only for firm matches. A clone size is listed for some rows: how often the clone was seen (once, few, many), or a class if it is expanded.

len: 12; j_gene: TRBJ1-2; v_gene: TRBV12-3/TRBV12-4; d_gene: -; abundance: once; CDR3nt: TGTGCCAGCCGGGTTGGGCCCTATGGCTACACCTTC; CDR3aa: CASRVGPYGYTF
len: 11; j_gene: TRBJ1-2; v_gene: TRBV25-1; d_gene: TRBD1; abundance: -; CDR3nt: TGTGCCAGCAGTGGGGGACAGGGTGACACCTTC; CDR3aa: CASSGGQGDTF
len: 13; j_gene: TRBJ1-1; v_gene: TRBV12-5; d_gene: -; abundance: -; CDR3nt: TGTGCTAGTGGTTGGTCGGGGAACACTGAAGCTTTCTTT; CDR3aa: CASGWSGNTEAFF
len: 12; j_gene: TRBJ2-3; v_gene: TRBV12-3/TRBV12-4; d_gene: -; abundance: many; CDR3nt: TGTGCCAGCAGTTTAATGGGGGATACGCAGTATTTT; CDR3aa: CASSLMGDTQYF
len: 16; j_gene: TRBJ1-6; v_gene: TRBV5-4; d_gene: -; abundance: few; CDR3nt: TGTGCCAGCAGCTTGGATCGGACTAGCATTACTTCACCCCTCCACTTT; CDR3aa: CASSLDRTSITSPLHF
len: 13; j_gene: TRBJ2-2; v_gene: TRBV5-1; d_gene: -; abundance: -; CDR3nt: TGCGCCGGATCGACGAGGGGTACCGGGGAGCTGTTTTTT; CDR3aa: CAGSTRGTGELFF
len: 15; j_gene: TRBJ2-1; v_gene: TRBV5-1; d_gene: -; abundance: many; CDR3nt: TGCGCCAGCAGCTTGGACGGTAGCTCCTACAATGAGCAGTTCTTC; CDR3aa: CASSLDGSSYNEQFF
len: 14; j_gene: TRBJ2-3; v_gene: TRBV7-2; d_gene: -; abundance: -; CDR3nt: TGTGCCAGCACCTTTTGGACAGCTACAGATACGCAGTATTTT; CDR3aa: CASTFWTATDTQYF
len: 13; j_gene: TRBJ2-2; v_gene: TRBV4-3; d_gene: -; abundance: -; CDR3nt: TGCGCCAGCAGCCTTCGGGGTCTCGGGGAGCTGTTTTTT; CDR3aa: CASSLRGLGELFF
len: 16; j_gene: TRBJ2-5; v_gene: TRBV28; d_gene: TRBD2; abundance: -; CDR3nt: TGTGCCAGCGGAGGCCCGAGCTCCGCGGGGGAAGAGACCCAGTACTTC; CDR3aa: CASGGPSSAGEETQYF
len: 15; j_gene: TRBJ1-5; v_gene: TRBV5-1; d_gene: TRBD1; abundance: few; CDR3nt: TGCGCCAGCAGCTTTTCAGGGACAGCGAATCAGCCCCAGCATTTT; CDR3aa: CASSFSGTANQPQHF
len: 14; j_gene: TRBJ1-2; v_gene: TRBV6-5; d_gene: TRBD1; abundance: -; CDR3nt: TGTGCCAGCAGCCGGGACAGGGGTATGGGTGGCTACACCTTC; CDR3aa: CASSRDRGMGGYTF
len: 13; j_gene: TRBJ2-7; v_gene: TRBV6-6; d_gene: TRBD1; abundance: -; CDR3nt: TGTGCCAGCAAGGGACAGGCCCTCCTCGAGCAGTACTTC; CDR3aa: CASKGQALLEQYF
len: 13; j_gene: TRBJ2-1; v_gene: TRBV18; d_gene: -; abundance: -; CDR3nt: TGTGCCAGCTCCCGGACCCTAGCCAATGAGCAGTTCTTC; CDR3aa: CASSRTLANEQFF
len: 13; j_gene: TRBJ1-2; v_gene: TRBV7-9; d_gene: -; abundance: -; CDR3nt: TGTGCCAGCAGCCGGAGGTCGGATTATGGCTACACCTTC; CDR3aa: CASSRRSDYGYTF
len: 14; j_gene: TRBJ2-2; v_gene: TRBV25-1; d_gene: -; abundance: few; CDR3nt: TGTGCCAGCAGTGTAACTTGGGGGGCCGGGGAGCTGTTTTTT; CDR3aa: CASSVTWGAGELFF
len: 12; j_gene: TRBJ1-2; v_gene: TRBV12-3/TRBV12-4; d_gene: -; abundance: few; CDR3nt: TGTGCCAGCAATTTCCAGGGAGGCGGCTACACCTTC; CDR3aa: CASNFQGGGYTF
len: 14; j_gene: TRBJ2-5; v_gene: TRBV4-1; d_gene: -; abundance: -; CDR3nt: TGCGCCAGCAGCCAAGTCACTATGGTCGAGACCCAGTACTTC; CDR3aa: CASSQVTMVETQYF
len: 12; j_gene: TRBJ2-7; v_gene: TRBV4-2; d_gene: -; abundance: -; CDR3nt: TGTGCCAGCAGCCAGACAGGCTACGAGCAGTACTTC; CDR3aa: CASSQTGYEQYF
len: 14; j_gene: TRBJ1-1; v_gene: TRBV6-1; d_gene: TRBD1; abundance: few; CDR3nt: TGTGCCAGCAGAACAGGGGTCGTGAACACTGAAGCTTTCTTT; CDR3aa: CASRTGVVNTEAFF
len: 16; j_gene: TRBJ2-1; v_gene: TRBV5-1; d_gene: -; abundance: many; CDR3nt: TGCGCCAGCAGCCCGAATCAGGGGCGCTCCTACAATGAGCAGTTCTTC; CDR3aa: CASSPNQGRSYNEQFF
len: 13; j_gene: TRBJ2-2; v_gene: TRBV20-1; d_gene: -; abundance: -; CDR3nt: TGCAGTGCCCGGGCGGGGAACACCGGGGAGCTGTTTTTT; CDR3aa: CSARAGNTGELFF
len: 13; j_gene: TRBJ2-1; v_gene: TRBV29-1; d_gene: -; abundance: many; CDR3nt: TGCAGCGTTGACCACACGAGGGGCCTGGAGCAGTTCTTC; CDR3aa: CSVDHTRGLEQFF
len: 12; j_gene: TRBJ2-1; v_gene: TRBV12-3/TRBV12-4; d_gene: -; abundance: -; CDR3nt: TGTGCCAGCAGTTTAGGAAGGGTTGAGCAGTTCTTC; CDR3aa: CASSLGRVEQFF
len: 13; j_gene: TRBJ2-1; v_gene: TRBV12-3/TRBV12-4; d_gene: -; abundance: -; CDR3nt: TGTGCCAGCAGCCGAGGACGGTTTAATGAGCAGTTCTTC; CDR3aa: CASSRGRFNEQFF
len: 13; j_gene: TRBJ2-1; v_gene: TRBV10-3; d_gene: -; abundance: -; CDR3nt: TGTGCCATCAGTGAGAAGGGATTGGGTGAGCAGTTCTTC; CDR3aa: CAISEKGLGEQFF
len: 14; j_gene: TRBJ1-2; v_gene: TRBV28; d_gene: -; abundance: few; CDR3nt: TGTGCCAGCAGATCAATTGGGAGTCACTATGGCTACACCTTC; CDR3aa: CASRSIGSHYGYTF
len: 15; j_gene: TRBJ2-1; v_gene: TRBV27; d_gene: TRBD2; abundance: few; CDR3nt: TGTGCCAGCATCCCTTCCGGGGGGACCTACAATGAGCAGTTCTTC; CDR3aa: CASIPSGGTYNEQFF
len: 14; j_gene: TRBJ2-4; v_gene: TRBV4-1; d_gene: -; abundance: -; CDR3nt: TGCGCCAGCAGCCAAATAGTTGGGAAAAACATTCAGTACTTC; CDR3aa: CASSQIVGKNIQYF
len: 15; j_gene: TRBJ2-1; v_gene: TRBV6-5; d_gene: -; abundance: few; CDR3nt: TGTGCCAGCAGAGTCCAGGGTGGCTCCCACAATGAGCAGTTCTTC; CDR3aa: CASRVQGGSHNEQFF
len: 15; j_gene: TRBJ2-1; v_gene: TRBV20-1; d_gene: -; abundance: few; CDR3nt: TGCAGTGCTAGCACCGGGCCCCTCCTCTACAATGAGCAGTTCTTC; CDR3aa: CSASTGPLLYNEQFF
len: 14; j_gene: TRBJ2-3; v_gene: TRBV12-3/TRBV12-4; d_gene: TRBD1; abundance: many; CDR3nt: TGTGCCAGCAGTTTGGGACAGGGTGTAGATACGCAGTATTTT; CDR3aa: CASSLGQGVDTQYF
len: 14; j_gene: TRBJ2-1; v_gene: TRBV12-3/TRBV12-4; d_gene: -; abundance: -; CDR3nt: TGTGCCAGCAGGTGGGGGGACTCCTACAATGAGCAGTTCTTC; CDR3aa: CASRWGDSYNEQFF
len: 11; j_gene: TRBJ2-7; v_gene: TRBV10-3; d_gene: -; abundance: -; CDR3nt: TGTGCCATCAGATCAGGGCGCGAGCAGTACTTC; CDR3aa: CAIRSGREQYF
len: 13; j_gene: TRBJ1-1; v_gene: TRBV12-3/TRBV12-4; d_gene: -; abundance: -; CDR3nt: TGTGCCAGCAGTTTAGTGGGCAGAGGAGAAGCTTTCTTT; CDR3aa: CASSLVGRGEAFF
len: 10; j_gene: TRBJ1-1; v_gene: TRBV29-1; d_gene: -; abundance: many; CDR3nt: TGCATGGTTACGAACACTGAAGCTTTCTTT; CDR3aa: CMVTNTEAFF
len: 13; j_gene: TRBJ1-4; v_gene: TRBV10-3; d_gene: -; abundance: -; CDR3nt: TGTGCCATCACCCCAGGGCGCGGTGAAAAACTGTTTTTT; CDR3aa: CAITPGRGEKLFF
len: 14; j_gene: TRBJ2-3; v_gene: TRBV20-1; d_gene: -; abundance: -; CDR3nt: TGCAGTGCTAGAGCTTCTTCCGGGGGGCGAATGCAGTATTTT; CDR3aa: CSARASSGGRMQYF
len: 16; j_gene: TRBJ2-5; v_gene: TRBV5-8; d_gene: -; abundance: -; CDR3nt: TGTGCCAGCAGCTTGGCCGGCAGGGGAGAATCAGAGACCCAGTACTTC; CDR3aa: CASSLAGRGESETQYF
len: 15; j_gene: TRBJ1-4; v_gene: TRBV11-2; d_gene: -; abundance: few; CDR3nt: TGTGCCAGCAGCTTGCAGGTTGGGGCTAATGAAAAACTGTTTTTT; CDR3aa: CASSLQVGANEKLFF
len: 15; j_gene: TRBJ1-2; v_gene: TRBV6-1; d_gene: -; abundance: few; CDR3nt: TGTGCCAGCACTCCACAGACAGGAGGGGGATATGGCTACACCTTC; CDR3aa: CASTPQTGGGYGYTF
len: 14; j_gene: TRBJ1-2; v_gene: TRBV7-9; d_gene: -; abundance: few; CDR3nt: TGTGCCAGCAGCGCCGGGACGATGAACTATGGCTACACCTTC; CDR3aa: CASSAGTMNYGYTF
len: 12; j_gene: TRBJ1-6; v_gene: TRBV9; d_gene: -; abundance: few; CDR3nt: TGTGCCAGCAGCATCCAGGGTTCACCCCTCCACTTT; CDR3aa: CASSIQGSPLHF